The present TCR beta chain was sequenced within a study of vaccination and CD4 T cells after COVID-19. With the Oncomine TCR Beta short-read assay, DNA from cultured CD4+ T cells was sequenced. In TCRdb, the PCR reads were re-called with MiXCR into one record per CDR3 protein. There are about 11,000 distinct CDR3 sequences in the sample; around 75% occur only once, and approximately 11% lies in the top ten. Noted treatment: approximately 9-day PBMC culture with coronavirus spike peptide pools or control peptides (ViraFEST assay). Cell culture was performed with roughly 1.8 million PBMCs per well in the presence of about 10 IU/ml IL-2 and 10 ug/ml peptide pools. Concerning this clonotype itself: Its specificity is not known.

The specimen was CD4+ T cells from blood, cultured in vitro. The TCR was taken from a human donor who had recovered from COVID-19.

CDR3 amino acids: CASSYSDDGYQPQHF. CDR3 coding DNA: TGTGCCAGCAGTTATTCGGACGACGGGTATCAGCCCCAGCATTTT. This chain joins TRBV6-2 or TRBV6-3 and TRBJ1-5, with D uncertain. Trimming stripped 3 bases from V and 5 bases from J, with 14 bases between. CDR3 length: 15 residues. CDR1 is MNHEY, CDR2 SVGEGT, per germline.